This paragraph covers one T cell receptor beta chain sequence. Its target is not known. Germline assignment: CDR1 SGHTA and CDR2 FQGNSA. The germline V and J ends were trimmed by 0 bases and 6 bases, with 11 bases remaining between them. The CDR3 covers 14 residues. These data come from a study of cytomegalovirus exposure and HLA in healthy donors. Study results and caveats: The study designated some 180 TCR beta chains cytomegalovirus-associated. The majority of CMV-associated TCR beta chains were reported as apparently HLA-restricted in a later analysis. Analysis was carried out at a later point, and it linked a missense DCLRE1C variant to TCR beta V- and J-gene trimming. CMV serostatus alone was available as immune exposure information.

The PCR was carried out with 60 Vbeta primers and 13 Jbeta primers. Sequenced by immunoSEQ multiplex PCR; TCRdb stores in-frame clones only, minus some. Reported are 25,000 to 30,000 clones; the ten largest clones contain roughly 0.65%. Material for sequencing was PBMCs. The chain joins TRBV7-2 to TRBJ1-2; TRBD1 might be the D (5 bases). This clonotype was sampled from a man between 25 and 39 years old in good health and CMV-seronegative. The chain's CDR3 is CASSLAGQGHGYTF. CDR3 bases: TGTGCCAGCAGCTTAGCGGGTCAGGGCCATGGCTACACCTTC.